The 22 T cell receptor beta chains listed next were all sequenced from one sample in a study of T cells after yellow fever vaccination. From the 5' RACE reads, TCRdb called clonotypes with MiXCR, one entry per CDR3 protein. The repertoire holds hundreds of thousands of distinct CDR3 sequences, with over 4% as singletons. The sequences come from PBMCs, collected 5 days after the yellow fever booster vaccination. The receptor source for this set is a man aged 18 to 29 who received the YFV17D yellow fever vaccine.

This chain uses TRBV7-6 with TRBJ1-4; unclear D gene. V lost 1 base to trimming and J lost 8 bases, with 17 bases between them. The germline CDR1 and CDR2 sequences are SGHVS and FNYEAQ. The CDR3 has 16 amino acids. CDR3 loop: CASSLGSGGWAEKLFF. Here the CDR3 DNA reads TGTGCCAGCAGCTTAGGTTCGGGAGGCTGGGCCGAAAAACTGTTTTTT.

V and J are TRBV4-3 and TRBJ2-1; possible D gene TRBD2, 6 bases. Germline values: CDR1 LGHNA, CDR2 YSLEER. Between the trimmed V and J ends, which lost 0 bases and 4 bases, there was a span of 16 bases. CDR3 length equals 17 residues. This CDR3 is CASSQDRWRGLYNEQFF. The CDR3 DNA reads TGCGCCAGCAGCCAAGATAGGTGGAGGGGCCTATACAATGAGCAGTTCTTC.

This clonotype was seen ten or more times. The rearrangement joins TRBV6-2 or TRBV6-3 to TRBJ1-2; D remains ambiguous. V was clipped by 0 bases and J by 6 bases, with 11 bases between them. The length of the CDR3 is 14 residues. The germline V gene has CDR1 MNHEY and CDR2 SVGEGT. The CDR3 DNA sequence: TGTGCCAGCAGTTACTCCTCGGAAGGGAATGGCTACACCTTC. Translation gives CASSYSSEGNGYTF.

Notes on this clonotype: Just one base apart from a much larger clone, this may be a read error. The V gene is TRBV12-3 or TRBV12-4, the J gene TRBJ2-2, with D perhaps TRBD1 (5 bases). The CDR3 is 15 amino acids. In DNA, the CDR3 is TGTTCCAGCAGTGCCTCGATAGGGGTCACCGGGGAGCTGTTTTTT. Translation gives CSSSASIGVTGELFF.

This clonotype was seen more than once but under ten times. The rearrangement joins TRBV20-1 to TRBJ2-7; 9 positions match TRBD1. The trim removed 5 bases at V and 4 bases at J, leaving 9 bases unmatched. The germline gives CDR1 DFQATT, CDR2 SNEGSKA (reference sequence). This CDR3 comprises 14 residues. CDR3 amino acids: CSAPPGQGPYEQYF. CDR3 nucleotide sequence: TGCAGTGCTCCCCCGGGACAGGGTCCGTACGAGCAGTACTTC.

The sample holds many counts of this clonotype. The chain recombines TRBV7-2 with TRBJ2-7; D is undetermined. Trimming took off 1 base at V and 3 bases at J, with 7 bases between the two ends. CDR1 SGHTA and CDR2 FQGNSA come from the germline V gene. The CDR3 contains 13 residues. In DNA form, the CDR3 reads TGTGCCAGCAGCTTAGACTGGAACTACGAGCAGTACGTC. Protein product: CASSLDWNYEQYV.

A few counts support this clonotype. The chain recombines TRBV12-5 with TRBJ2-3; TRBD2 is a possible D gene (7 bases). The CDR3 is made up of 14 amino acids. CDR1 and CDR2 (germline): LGHNT, FRNRAP. V was clipped by 7 bases and J by 6 bases, with 17 bases between them. In DNA, the CDR3 is TGTGCTAGTGCCTTAGGGGGGGCCGGGGATACGCAGTATTTT. It encodes CASALGGAGDTQYF.

This clonotype was seen more than once but under ten times. The chain couples TRBV20-1 to TRBJ2-2; D call uncertain. The V gene lost 0 bases and the J gene lost 1 base, with 6 bases spanning the gap. Germline V gives CDR1 DFQATT, CDR2 SNEGSKA (reference sequence). The CDR3 covers 14 residues. DNA for the CDR3: TGCAGTGCTAGAGACGGACGGAACACCGGGGAGCTGTTTTTT. Residues: CSARDGRNTGELFF.

This clonotype was detected only a few times. J is TRBJ2-1 and V is TRBV20-1; D unclear. CDR1 is DFQATT, CDR2 SNEGSKA, per germline (reference sequence). The V and J ends lost 5 bases and 4 bases respectively, with 9 bases between them. The length of the CDR3 is 12 residues. The CDR3 region is CSAPSWYNEQFF. CDR3 sequence (DNA): TGCAGTGCTCCATCTTGGTACAATGAGCAGTTCTTC.

This clonotype is medium-sized. This sequence joins TRBV30 and TRBJ1-2, with D perhaps matching TRBD1 (6 bases). The CDR3 contains 13 residues. Trimming pared 4 bases from V and 3 bases from J, leaving 12 bases between. The V gene's germline CDR1 is GTSNPN and CDR2 SVGIG (reference sequence). CDR3 nucleotide sequence: TGTGCCTGGAACGGGGGGCAATACTATGGCTACACCTTC. As protein: CAWNGGQYYGYTF.

There are many counts of this clonotype. The rearrangement links TRBV12-3 or TRBV12-4 to TRBJ1-5, with D possibly being TRBD1 (6 bases). CDR3 size: 16 residues. Trimming removed 6 bases at V and 6 bases at J, with 21 bases between. In nucleotides, the CDR3 is TGTGCCAGCAGCCTTCCCCGGGGGGGCCCCTCTCAGCCCCAGCATTTT. This encodes CASSLPRGGPSQPQHF.

This clonotype was observed a few times. The chain combines TRBV10-3 with TRBJ1-3; D unclear. Trimming left V 10 bases short and J 4 bases short, with 17 bases between. The CDR3 has 14 amino acids. The germline gives CDR1 ENHRY, CDR2 SYGVKD. CDR3 residues: CATLLGPYGNTIYF. The CDR3 DNA sequence: TGTGCCACCCTACTTGGACCGTACGGAAACACCATATATTTT.

In its sample, this clonotype was seen many times. The chain couples TRBV18 to TRBJ2-7; D gene uncertain. Trimming cost V 2 bases and J 1 base, with 9 bases left between them. In germline, CDR1 is KGHSH, CDR2 LQKENI. This CDR3 comprises 14 residues. The CDR3: CASSPIRTSYEQYF. The CDR3 coding sequence is TGTGCCAGCTCACCAATACGGACGTCCTACGAGCAGTACTTC.

The chain employs TRBV12-3 or TRBV12-4 and TRBJ1-2, with D hard to call. Trimming pared 3 bases from V and 4 bases from J, leaving 12 bases between. The CDR3 is 14 amino acids. The CDR3 is CASSFRQEGYGYTF. In nucleotides, the CDR3 is TGTGCCAGCAGTTTTCGGCAGGAGGGCTATGGCTACACCTTC.

This clonotype turned up a few times. The chain has TRBV11-2 and TRBJ2-5, with no clear D. The CDR3 sequence is 12 residues long. Germline-derived CDR1 and CDR2 are SGHAT and FQNNGV. Trimming took off 8 bases at V and 2 bases at J, with 9 bases between the two ends. The CDR3 DNA reads TGTGCCAGCCGGTGGCAGCAAGAGACCCAGTACTTC. As protein: CASRWQQETQYF.

The chain carries TRBV20-1 and TRBJ1-2; D gene uncertain. The CDR3 has 13 amino acids. Germline V gene lookup returns CDR1 DFQATT and CDR2 SNEGSKA (reference sequence). Trimming took 6 bases from V and 4 from J, leaving 15 bases between them. CDR3 nucleotide sequence: TGCAGTGCCTTACCGTCGGGCGGCTATGGCTACACCTTC. This gives the protein CSALPSGGYGYTF.

The V call is TRBV5-5, the J call TRBJ1-1, with no clear D. This CDR3 has 13 amino acids. V shed 2 bases and J shed 7 bases, with 12 bases lying between them. The V gene's germline CDR1 is SGHKS and CDR2 YYEKEE (reference sequence). Written as DNA, the CDR3 is TGTGCCAGCAGCTTTCCGGGATTGGGTGAAGCTTTCTTT. The encoded protein is CASSFPGLGEAFF.

This clonotype appeared many times. The chain carries TRBV20-1 and TRBJ2-2, with D uncertain. V was clipped by 2 bases and J by 6 bases, with 10 bases between them. CDR3 length: 13 residues. Germline CDR1 and CDR2: DFQATT and SNEGSKA (reference sequence). The CDR3 spells CSARSPLAGELFF. The CDR3 DNA follows: TGCAGTGCTAGAAGTCCACTGGCCGGGGAGCTGTTTTTT.

This clonotype was seen only a few times. This sequence joins TRBV2 and TRBJ1-5; a possible D gene is TRBD1 (6 bases). Trimming took off 6 bases at V and 2 bases at J, with 23 bases between the two ends. The CDR3 has 18 amino acids. In germline, CDR1 is SNHLY, CDR2 FYNNEI. In nucleotides, the CDR3 is TGTGCCAGCAGGGGCCTTGCAGGGGTCGGAGGAGGCAATCAGCCCCAGCATTTT. Translation: CASRGLAGVGGGNQPQHF.

This chain joins TRBV5-1 and TRBJ2-1; the match to TRBD1 covers 10 bases. The germline V gene has CDR1 SGHRS and CDR2 YFSETQ. The CDR3 runs to 17 residues. With V trimmed by 3 bases and J by 8 bases, 14 bases remained unmatched. CDR3 amino acids: CASSSPTTGGAIYEQFF. In DNA form, the CDR3 reads TGCGCCAGCAGCTCCCCTACGACAGGGGGCGCGATCTATGAGCAGTTCTTC. Drawing the rest from reference TRBV5-1 and TRBJ2-1, the complete variable domain is KAGVTQTPRYLIKTRGQQVTLSCSPISGHRSVSWYQQTPGQGLQFLFEYFSETQRNKGNFPGRFSGRQFSNSRSEMNVSTLELGDSALYLCASSSPTTGGAIYEQFFGPGTRLTVL.

This clonotype has more than one count but fewer than ten. The rearrangement uses TRBV20-1 and TRBJ2-2; no firm D call. CDR3 size: 15 residues. From germline, CDR1 is DFQATT and CDR2 SNEGSKA (reference sequence). V lost 1 base and J 3 bases, leaving 12 bases between the germline ends. The CDR3 sequence: CSARVRRSYTGELFF. DNA for the CDR3: TGCAGTGCTAGAGTCCGCAGAAGCTACACCGGGGAGCTGTTTTTT.

This clonotype has ten or more counts. The V and J genes are TRBV4-2 and TRBJ2-1; tentative D call: TRBD2 (6 bases). Germline values: CDR1 LGHNA, CDR2 YNFKEQ. The length of the CDR3 is 12 residues. V lost 1 base to trimming and J lost 12 bases, with 10 bases between them. The chain's CDR3 is CASSQARDWQFF. CDR3 DNA sequence: TGTGCCAGCAGCCAAGCCCGGGACTGGCAGTTCTTC.